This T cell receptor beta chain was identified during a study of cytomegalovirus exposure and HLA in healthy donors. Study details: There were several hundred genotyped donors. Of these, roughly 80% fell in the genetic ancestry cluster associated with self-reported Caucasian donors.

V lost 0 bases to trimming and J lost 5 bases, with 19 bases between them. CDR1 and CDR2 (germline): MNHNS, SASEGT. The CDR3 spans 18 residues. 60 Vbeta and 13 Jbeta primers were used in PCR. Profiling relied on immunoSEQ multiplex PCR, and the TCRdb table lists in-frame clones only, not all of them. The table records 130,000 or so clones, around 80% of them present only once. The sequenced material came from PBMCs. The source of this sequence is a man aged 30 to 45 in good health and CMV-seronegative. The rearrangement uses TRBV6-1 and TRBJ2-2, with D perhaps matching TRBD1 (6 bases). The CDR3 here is CASSEAHALLGATGELFF. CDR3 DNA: TGTGCCAGCAGTGAAGCGCACGCCCTTTTGGGGGCGACCGGGGAGCTGTTTTTT.